One T cell receptor (beta chain) is described in this entry. Its antigen is unidentified. The data were taken from a study of response to subunit inactivated influenza vaccine. In TCRdb, the RT-PCR reads were re-called with MiXCR into one record per CDR3 protein. The repertoire holds about 480,000 distinct CDR3 sequences, with 25% as singletons. There are 15 residues in the CDR3. Trimming took 1 base from V and 0 from J, leaving 8 bases between them. Germline CDR1 LGHNA, CDR2 YSLEER. Study-wide findings and caveats: Authors proposed each seasonal influenza vaccination draws in few new T cells.

The chain couples TRBV4-3 to TRBJ2-3; D is possibly TRBD1 or TRBD2 (5 bases each). The source is a man aged 45-60 years who received an inactivated influenza vaccine. The sample here was CD4+ T cells sorted from PBMCs, taken roughly 5 days after vaccination. In DNA, the CDR3 is TGCGCCAGCAGCCAAGGGGACCTTAGCACAGATACGCAGTATTTT. This encodes CASSQGDLSTDTQYF.